The rows below give T cell receptor beta chains drawn from one sample of a study of T-cell memory formation after mild COVID-19. TCRdb passed the 5' RACE reads through MiXCR, listing each CDR3 protein once. The sample lists about 29,000 distinct CDR3 sequences; roughly 12% were seen once. The sequenced material came from PBMCs or a T cell subset sorted from them (not recorded which). The receptor source for this set is an adult woman who had mild COVID-19 (a few samples of this study predate the infection). Cell type and time point are not known. Both conserved end residues are part of each CDR3. Fields, in order: clone size, CDR3 length, D gene, V gene, J gene, CDR3 DNA, CDR3 protein. A D gene is named only where the DNA matches it firmly. Clone size appears in some rows only: once, few, many, or a class for an expanded clone.

clone size: many; CDR3 length: 16; D gene: NA; V gene: TRBV4-3; J gene: TRBJ2-1; CDR3 DNA: TGCGCCAGCAGCCAAGAGGGGGACGCATCCTACAATGAGCAGTTCTTC; CDR3 protein: CASSQEGDASYNEQFF
clone size: medium-sized; CDR3 length: 15; D gene: NA; V gene: TRBV15; J gene: TRBJ2-7; CDR3 DNA: TGTGCCACCAGCAGAGAGGGGACGTCAGACTACGAGCAGTACTTC; CDR3 protein: CATSREGTSDYEQYF
clone size: many; CDR3 length: 13; D gene: TRBD1; V gene: TRBV5-1; J gene: TRBJ1-1; CDR3 DNA: TGCGCCAGCAGCTTGGGAGACAGGGCTGAAGCTTTCTTT; CDR3 protein: CASSLGDRAEAFF
clone size: many; CDR3 length: 15; D gene: NA; V gene: TRBV7-8; J gene: TRBJ1-1; CDR3 DNA: TGTGCCAGCAGCTTAGAATCAGGAGTGTTCACTGAAGCTTTCTTT; CDR3 protein: CASSLESGVFTEAFF
clone size: many; CDR3 length: 16; D gene: TRBD1; V gene: TRBV7-2; J gene: TRBJ1-5; CDR3 DNA: TGTGCCAGCAGCACAAGTCCGCTGACAGGGGGAAGGCCCCAGCATTTT; CDR3 protein: CASSTSPLTGGRPQHF
clone size: many; CDR3 length: 14; D gene: NA; V gene: TRBV14; J gene: TRBJ2-1; CDR3 DNA: TGTGCCAGCAGCCATTGGACAGCATACAATGAGCAGTTCTTC; CDR3 protein: CASSHWTAYNEQFF
clone size: many; CDR3 length: 13; D gene: NA; V gene: TRBV6-2/TRBV6-3; J gene: TRBJ2-1; CDR3 DNA: TGTGCCAGCAGTTTGAGAGAGCACGATGAGCAGTTCTTC; CDR3 protein: CASSLREHDEQFF
clone size: many; CDR3 length: 12; D gene: TRBD1; V gene: TRBV5-1; J gene: TRBJ2-1; CDR3 DNA: TGCGCCAGTGGGACAGGGCGGAATGAGCAGTTCTTC; CDR3 protein: CASGTGRNEQFF
clone size: NA; CDR3 length: 13; D gene: NA; V gene: TRBV4-2; J gene: TRBJ2-1; CDR3 DNA: TGTGCCAGCAGCGTCTGGGAGTACAATGAGCAGTTCTTC; CDR3 protein: CASSVWEYNEQFF
clone size: many; CDR3 length: 13; D gene: NA; V gene: TRBV5-5; J gene: TRBJ2-5; CDR3 DNA: TGTGCCAGCAGCTTCCTAGATTTTGAGACCCAGTACTTC; CDR3 protein: CASSFLDFETQYF
clone size: many; CDR3 length: 15; D gene: TRBD1; V gene: TRBV6-2/TRBV6-3; J gene: TRBJ2-3; CDR3 DNA: TGTGCCAGCAGTACCGGGACAGGGTCTACAGATACGCAGTATTTT; CDR3 protein: CASSTGTGSTDTQYF
clone size: many; CDR3 length: 15; D gene: NA; V gene: TRBV20-1; J gene: TRBJ1-6; CDR3 DNA: TGCAGTGCTAGAGATAACCAAGCGCCAAATTCACCCCTCCACTTT; CDR3 protein: CSARDNQAPNSPLHF
clone size: many; CDR3 length: 14; D gene: TRBD1; V gene: TRBV27; J gene: TRBJ2-7; CDR3 DNA: TGTGCCAGCAGTTTTTCCGGGACAGTTTACGAGCAGTACTTC; CDR3 protein: CASSFSGTVYEQYF
clone size: many; CDR3 length: 15; D gene: NA; V gene: TRBV6-2/TRBV6-3; J gene: TRBJ2-1; CDR3 DNA: TGTGCCAGCAGTTACGGACTTTCCCCTAACAATGAGCAGTTCTTC; CDR3 protein: CASSYGLSPNNEQFF
clone size: many; CDR3 length: 16; D gene: TRBD2; V gene: TRBV24-1; J gene: TRBJ2-5; CDR3 DNA: TGTGCCACCAGTGATACTAGCGGGAAGTCGGGGGAGACCCAGTACTTC; CDR3 protein: CATSDTSGKSGETQYF
clone size: many; CDR3 length: 16; D gene: NA; V gene: TRBV14; J gene: TRBJ2-7; CDR3 DNA: TGTGCCAGCAACCAAGATAGAACAGGACTCTCCTACGAGCAGTACTTC; CDR3 protein: CASNQDRTGLSYEQYF
clone size: medium-sized; CDR3 length: 16; D gene: TRBD1; V gene: TRBV20-1; J gene: TRBJ2-4; CDR3 DNA: TGCAGTGCTCCGCCCCGACAGGGGATAGCCAAAAACATTCAGTACTTC; CDR3 protein: CSAPPRQGIAKNIQYF
clone size: many; CDR3 length: 13; D gene: NA; V gene: TRBV24-1; J gene: TRBJ2-1; CDR3 DNA: TGTGCCACCAGTGTGGCCAGGGCGCGTGAGCAGTTCTTC; CDR3 protein: CATSVARAREQFF
clone size: many; CDR3 length: 14; D gene: TRBD2; V gene: TRBV11-2; J gene: TRBJ2-1; CDR3 DNA: TGTGCCAGCAGCCCCATGGGGGGGTACAATGAGCAGTTCTTC; CDR3 protein: CASSPMGGYNEQFF
clone size: many; CDR3 length: 16; D gene: TRBD1; V gene: TRBV5-1; J gene: TRBJ2-1; CDR3 DNA: TGCGCCAGCAGCTCGGACACAATTGGGACAGGCGATGAGCAGTTCTTC; CDR3 protein: CASSSDTIGTGDEQFF
clone size: many; CDR3 length: 18; D gene: TRBD2; V gene: TRBV27; J gene: TRBJ2-5; CDR3 DNA: TGTGCCAGCAGTTCCCTCGTCGTAACTAGCGGGAGAAAAGAGACCCAGTACTTC; CDR3 protein: CASSSLVVTSGRKETQYF
clone size: many; CDR3 length: 17; D gene: TRBD1; V gene: TRBV4-1; J gene: TRBJ2-3; CDR3 DNA: TGCGCCAGCAGCCAAGAGTTTACAGGACAGGGGACAGATACGCAGTATTTT; CDR3 protein: CASSQEFTGQGTDTQYF
clone size: many; CDR3 length: 15; D gene: TRBD2; V gene: TRBV18; J gene: TRBJ2-7; CDR3 DNA: TGTGCCAGCTCCCTCGGGGCGGGGGGCGTCTCCGAGCAGTACTTC; CDR3 protein: CASSLGAGGVSEQYF
clone size: many; CDR3 length: 16; D gene: TRBD1; V gene: TRBV3-1; J gene: TRBJ1-5; CDR3 DNA: TGTGCCAGCAGCCAAACGGGAGGACAGGCGAGGCAGCCCCAGCATTTT; CDR3 protein: CASSQTGGQARQPQHF
clone size: many; CDR3 length: 12; D gene: NA; V gene: TRBV30; J gene: TRBJ2-5; CDR3 DNA: TGTGCCTGGAGTGTGTTGTTGGAGACCCAGTACTTC; CDR3 protein: CAWSVLLETQYF
clone size: many; CDR3 length: 15; D gene: NA; V gene: TRBV6-2/TRBV6-3; J gene: TRBJ2-1; CDR3 DNA: TGTGCCACTCTCCGGGACTTATCTACAATCAATGAGCAGTTCTTC; CDR3 protein: CATLRDLSTINEQFF